The text below deals with one T cell receptor (beta chain). Antigen: not known. Method: immunoSEQ multiplex PCR; TCRdb's copy keeps in-frame clones and lacks some. In the table there are around 250,000 clones, 70% to 90% of which are singletons. The treatment denotes: roughly 19 received Ad26.COV2.S at low or high dose, single or two shots; about five received placebo; per-sample allocation not given. Sampling took place 63 days after the first vaccine or placebo injection. Whoever gave the sample was an adult aged 18-55 years in Boston. V was pared by 12 bases and J by 0 bases, with 22 bases between. CDR1 and CDR2 (germline): KGHDR, SFDVKD. CDR3 length equals 17 residues. The data derive from a study of Ad26.COV2.S vaccination and SARS-CoV-2 variants. The overall study: Trial arm assignment for the donor was COV1001 Ad26.COV2.S. Into the muscle, Ad26.COV2.S was dosed once or twice, 56 days apart.

Whole-study findings and limits: CD8+ and CD4+ T cells specific for spike reportedly responded with substantial breadth after vaccination.

This receptor was taken from a person aged 18-60 years who received the Ad26.COV2.S COVID-19 vaccine or a placebo. Material: peripheral blood, obtained in a trial of Ad26.COV2.S vaccine versus placebo. The chain couples TRBV24-1 to TRBJ1-4; perhaps TRBD1 as D (5 bases). This chain's CDR3 is CAPTGSGPQSTNEKLFF. The DNA for the CDR3 is TGTGCCCCAACAGGTTCCGGGCCCCAATCAACTAATGAAAAACTGTTTTTT.